This T cell receptor beta chain was captured by sequencing in a study of T cell changes during pregnancy in multiple sclerosis (dated by TCRdb to the late 2010s). Regarding the study in general: The study looked at changes in the T cell repertoire across pregnancy in women with multiple sclerosis.

Details on this clone: Its antigen has not been determined. Base qualities are missing; no much larger clone stands one base away.

The protocol used for the library was the immunoSEQ multiplex PCR assay. TCRdb's version of the immuneACCESS table is confined to in-frame rearrangements and falls short of the full clone set. An unresolved V gene accounts for under half of the shortfall where checked; the remainder is of unknown origin. The sample includes 69,000 or so clones, with around 90% observed a single time. Roughly 1.4% of the sample is held by the ten biggest clonotypes. Spanning cysteine to phenylalanine, the CDR3 consists of 13 amino acids. Just CDR3 DNA is preserved here, 39 bases in frame from base 1. CDR1 and CDR2 are drawn from the germline V gene (reference sequence): LNHDA, SQIVND. V is pared back by 8 bases and J by 1 base, with 11 bases lying between the germline termini.

The TCR sequence derives from a female donor with multiple sclerosis, enrolled in a pregnancy study. The sample here was peripheral blood, taken in the third trimester of pregnancy. In this chain, TRBV19 is recombined with TRBJ1-2; confidence is insufficient to name the D gene. The DNA is as follows: TGTGCCAGTTTCGGAAGGAGTAACTATGGCTACACCTTC. Translated, it reads CASFGRSNYGYTF.